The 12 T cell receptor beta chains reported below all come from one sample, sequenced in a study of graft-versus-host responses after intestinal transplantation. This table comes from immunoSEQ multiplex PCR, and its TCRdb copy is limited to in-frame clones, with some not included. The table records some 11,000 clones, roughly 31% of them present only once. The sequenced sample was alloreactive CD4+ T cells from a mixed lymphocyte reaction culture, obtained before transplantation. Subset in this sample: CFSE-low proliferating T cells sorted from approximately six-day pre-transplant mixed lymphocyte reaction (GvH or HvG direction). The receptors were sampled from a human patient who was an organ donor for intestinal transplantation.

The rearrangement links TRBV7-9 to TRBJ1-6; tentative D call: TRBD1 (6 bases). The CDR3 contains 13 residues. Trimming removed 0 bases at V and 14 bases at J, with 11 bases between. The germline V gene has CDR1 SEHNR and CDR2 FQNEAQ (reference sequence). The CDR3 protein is CASSLAQGTALHF. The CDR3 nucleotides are TGTGCCAGCAGCTTAGCGCAGGGGACGGCCCTCCACTTT.

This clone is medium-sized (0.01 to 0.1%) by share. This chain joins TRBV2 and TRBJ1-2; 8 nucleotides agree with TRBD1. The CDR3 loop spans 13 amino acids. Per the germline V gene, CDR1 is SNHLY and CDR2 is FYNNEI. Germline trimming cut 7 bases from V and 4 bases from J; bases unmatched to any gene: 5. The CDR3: CASNGQGAYGYTF. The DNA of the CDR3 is TGTGCCAGCAATGGACAGGGAGCCTATGGCTACACCTTC.

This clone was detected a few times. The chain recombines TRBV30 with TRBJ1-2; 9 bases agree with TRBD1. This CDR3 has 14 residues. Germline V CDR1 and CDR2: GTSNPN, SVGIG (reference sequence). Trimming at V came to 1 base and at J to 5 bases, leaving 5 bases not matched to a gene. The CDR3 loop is CAWSEQGAGYGYTF. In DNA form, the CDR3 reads TGTGCCTGGAGTGAACAGGGGGCAGGGTATGGCTACACCTTC.

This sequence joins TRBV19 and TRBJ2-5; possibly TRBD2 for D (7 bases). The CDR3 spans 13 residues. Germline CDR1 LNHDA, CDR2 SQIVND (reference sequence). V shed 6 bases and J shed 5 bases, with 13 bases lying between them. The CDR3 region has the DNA TGTGCCAGTAGAATGGGGGGGCGGGAGACCCAGTACTTC. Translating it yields CASRMGGRETQYF.

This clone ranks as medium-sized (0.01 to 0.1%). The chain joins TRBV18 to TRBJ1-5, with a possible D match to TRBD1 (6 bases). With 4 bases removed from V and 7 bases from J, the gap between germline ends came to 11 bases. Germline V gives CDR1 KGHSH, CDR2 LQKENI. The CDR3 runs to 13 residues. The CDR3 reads CASSQGVGQPQHF. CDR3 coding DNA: TGTGCCAGCTCACAGGGGGTGGGGCAGCCCCAGCATTTT.

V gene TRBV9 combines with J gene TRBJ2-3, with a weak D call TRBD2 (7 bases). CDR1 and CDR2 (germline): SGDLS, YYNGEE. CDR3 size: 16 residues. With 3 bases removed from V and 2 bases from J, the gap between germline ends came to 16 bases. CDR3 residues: CASSAQMGGPTDTQYF. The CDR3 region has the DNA TGTGCCAGCAGCGCCCAAATGGGGGGGCCCACAGATACGCAGTATTTT.

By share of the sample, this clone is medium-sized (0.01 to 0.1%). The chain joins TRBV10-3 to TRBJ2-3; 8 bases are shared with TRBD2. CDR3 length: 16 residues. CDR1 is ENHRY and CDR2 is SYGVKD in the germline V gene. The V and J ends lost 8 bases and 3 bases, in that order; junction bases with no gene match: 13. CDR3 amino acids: CAIQPRVAGSTDTQYF. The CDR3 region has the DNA TGTGCCATCCAACCGCGGGTAGCGGGGAGTACAGATACGCAGTATTTT.

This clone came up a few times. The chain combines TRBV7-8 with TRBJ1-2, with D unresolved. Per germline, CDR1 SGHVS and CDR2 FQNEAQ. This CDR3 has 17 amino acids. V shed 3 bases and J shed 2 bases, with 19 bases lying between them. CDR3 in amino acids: CASSLRSWTGGNYGYTF. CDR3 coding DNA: TGTGCCAGCAGCTTGCGATCCTGGACGGGCGGGAACTATGGCTACACCTTC. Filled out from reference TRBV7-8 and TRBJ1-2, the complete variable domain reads GAGVSQSPRYKVAKRGQDVALRCDPISGHVSLFWYQQALGQGPEFLTYFQNEAQLDKSGLPSDRFFAERPEGSVSTLKIQRTQQEDSAVYLCASSLRSWTGGNYGYTFGSGTRLTVV.

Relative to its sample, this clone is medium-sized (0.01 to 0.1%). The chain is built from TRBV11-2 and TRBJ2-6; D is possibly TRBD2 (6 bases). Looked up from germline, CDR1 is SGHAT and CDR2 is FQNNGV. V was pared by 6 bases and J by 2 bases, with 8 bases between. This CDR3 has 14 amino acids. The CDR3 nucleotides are TGTGCCAGCAGGTGGGGGGCTGGGGCCAACGTCCTGACTTTC. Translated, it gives CASRWGAGANVLTF.

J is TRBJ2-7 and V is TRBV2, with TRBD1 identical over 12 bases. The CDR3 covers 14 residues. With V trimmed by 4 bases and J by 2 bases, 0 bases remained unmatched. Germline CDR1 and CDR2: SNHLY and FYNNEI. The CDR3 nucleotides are TGTGCCAGCAGTGGGGACAGGGGGCCCTACGAGCAGTACTTC. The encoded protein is CASSGDRGPYEQYF.

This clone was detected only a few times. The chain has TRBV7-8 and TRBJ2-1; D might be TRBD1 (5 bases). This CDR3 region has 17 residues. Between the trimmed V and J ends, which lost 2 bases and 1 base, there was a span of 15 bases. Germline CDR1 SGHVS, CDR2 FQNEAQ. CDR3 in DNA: TGTGCCAGCAGCTTAACCTACAGGTTTAGGTCCTACAATGAGCAGTTCTTC. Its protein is CASSLTYRFRSYNEQFF.

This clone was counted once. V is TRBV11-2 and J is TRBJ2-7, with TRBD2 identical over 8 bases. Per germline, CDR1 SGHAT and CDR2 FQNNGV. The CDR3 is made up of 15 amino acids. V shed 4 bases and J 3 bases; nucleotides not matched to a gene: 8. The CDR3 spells CASSSSGGGIYEQYF. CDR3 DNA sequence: TGTGCCAGCAGCTCCTCGGGAGGGGGAATCTACGAGCAGTACTTC.